The 11 T cell receptor beta chains in this list originate from one sample, sequenced in a study of cytomegalovirus exposure and HLA in healthy donors. PCR employed 60 Vbeta and 13 Jbeta primers. Clones were read by immunoSEQ multiplex PCR, and TCRdb kept only the in-frame ones, dropping some. The repertoire includes under 35,000 clones, 35% to 55% of them detected once, and less than 2% sits in the top ten. Sequencing used PBMCs. These receptors came from a woman in her forties or fifties in good health and CMV-seronegative.

The chain is built from TRBV19 and TRBJ1-4, with 7 bases matching TRBD1. V trimming: 4 bases; J trimming: 5 bases; junction bases outside the gene matches: 10. CDR3 length: 16 residues. Germline CDR1 is LNHDA and CDR2 is SQIVND (reference sequence). This CDR3 is CASSTIRLTGNEKLFF. In DNA, the CDR3 is TGTGCCAGTAGTACAATCCGGTTGACAGGGAATGAAAAACTGTTTTTT.

V usage is TRBV4-2 and J usage is TRBJ2-7; 7 bases align to TRBD2. In germline, CDR1 is LGHNA, CDR2 YNFKEQ. The CDR3 totals 16 residues. V lost 4 bases to trimming and J lost 6 bases; unmatched junction nucleotides: 15. The CDR3 DNA reads as TGTGCCAGCAGCCCCGGGGAGGGGCCTGACAAAGGCGAGCAGTACTTC. Translating gives CASSPGEGPDKGEQYF.

This clone showed up just a few times. V usage is TRBV19 and J usage is TRBJ2-5, with D possibly TRBD2 on 5 matching bases. Deletions cut 5 bases from V and 5 bases from J, with 15 bases between. CDR1 and CDR2 from the germline V gene are LNHDA and SQIVND (reference sequence). The CDR3 covers 14 residues. The CDR3 DNA follows: TGTGCCAGTAGTCGGGGTGGGGAATGGGAGACCCAGTACTTC. It specifies CASSRGGEWETQYF.

The V call is TRBV5-4, the J call TRBJ2-3; TRBD2 might be the D (7 bases). Trimming shortened V by 5 bases and J by 2 bases, and 15 bases separated the two germline ends. This CDR3 region has 15 residues. Germline CDR1 is SGHNT and CDR2 is YYREEE (reference sequence). The CDR3, as DNA: TGTGCCAGCAGAATTGGGGGGGCCCACACAGATACGCAGTATTTT. Protein product: CASRIGGAHTDTQYF.

This clone came up a few times. The rearrangement links TRBV5-1 to TRBJ1-6, with TRBD1 identical over 7 bases. The CDR3 runs 15 residues. V shed 5 bases, J shed 3 bases, and the junction held 5 bases outside the gene matches. Germline-derived CDR1 and CDR2 are SGHRS and YFSETQ. The DNA of the CDR3 is TGCGCCAGCAGAGGGGGACAGAACTATAATTCACCCCTCCACTTT. Its protein is CASRGGQNYNSPLHF.

V gene TRBV7-2 combines with J gene TRBJ2-3; 7 bases map to TRBD2. Germline V CDR1 and CDR2: SGHTA, FQGNSA. The CDR3 is 14 residues long. The V gene end was trimmed by 8 bases and the J gene end by 1 base; junction bases not matched to a gene: 6. The chain's CDR3 is CASSHRGGTDTQYF. Written as DNA, the CDR3 is TGTGCCAGCTCCCACCGGGGGGGCACAGATACGCAGTATTTT.

This chain links TRBV6-5 with TRBJ2-2, with TRBD1 as a possible D gene (6 bases). CDR3 length: 14 residues. V shed 6 bases and J shed 4 bases, with 12 bases lying between them. Germline V gives CDR1 MNHEY, CDR2 SVGAGI. DNA for the CDR3: TGTGCCAGCAGGCTGAGGGGGAGCACCGGGGAGCTGTTTTTT. It specifies CASRLRGSTGELFF.

The rearrangement joins TRBV27 to TRBJ2-2, with 14 bases fitting TRBD2. Trimming at V came to 2 bases and at J to 5 bases, leaving 4 bases not matched to a gene. The germline gives CDR1 MNHEY, CDR2 SMNVEV (reference sequence). The CDR3 contains 17 residues. In DNA form, the CDR3 reads TGTGCCAGCAGTTTAGGAGGGACTAGCGGGAGAACCGGGGAGCTGTTTTTT. Protein sequence: CASSLGGTSGRTGELFF.

The gene calls are TRBV6-1 and TRBJ1-2; D gene ambiguous. V was clipped by 6 bases and J by 1 base, with 12 bases between them. CDR3 length equals 14 residues. Germline V gives CDR1 MNHNS, CDR2 SASEGT. As DNA, the CDR3 is TGTGCCAGCAGCAGAGGAATGGATAACTATGGCTACACCTTC. Translated: CASSRGMDNYGYTF.

This clone was seen a few times. This rearrangement joins TRBV6-1 to TRBJ1-5; no clear D. V was trimmed by 4 bases and J by 6 bases, leaving 13 bases between them. CDR3 length equals 14 residues. Germline CDR1 reads MNHNS; CDR2 reads SASEGT. CDR3 loop: CASSGRLHGQPQHF. In DNA, the CDR3 is TGTGCCAGCAGTGGGAGGTTGCATGGTCAGCCCCAGCATTTT.

This clone has more than one count but fewer than ten. The V and J genes are TRBV6-6 and TRBJ1-5; 11 nucleotides agree with TRBD1. Per germline, CDR1 MNHNY and CDR2 SVGAGI (reference sequence). V gave up 6 bases and J gave up 7 bases; unmatched junction bases: 5. There are 14 residues in the CDR3. The CDR3 reads CASRTGTGGQPQHF. In nucleotides, the CDR3 is TGTGCCAGCAGAACCGGGACAGGGGGACAGCCCCAGCATTTT.